Shown below are 31 T cell receptor beta chains from a single sample sequenced in a study of blood T cell repertoires in COVID-19. Profiled with immunoSEQ multiplex PCR; TCRdb holds only in-frame clones, not every one. The data show approximately 150,000 clones, roughly 84% seen once. The specimen sequenced was peripheral blood. The receptors here all came from a human donor with acute or convalescent COVID-19. The donor label of this sample is uncertain.

The chain combines TRBV9 with TRBJ2-2; 10 bases map to TRBD2. The germline V gene encodes CDR1 SGDLS and CDR2 YYNGEE. CDR3 length: 16 residues. Trimming at V came to 3 bases and at J to 7 bases, leaving 9 bases not matched to a gene. The CDR3 sequence is CASSDDSGGKVGELFF. The CDR3 bases are TGTGCCAGCAGCGACGATAGCGGGGGGAAGGTCGGGGAGCTGTTTTTT.

The chain recombines TRBV18 with TRBJ2-3, with unresolved D. Trimming stripped 6 bases from V and 2 bases from J, with 6 bases between. CDR3 length: 12 amino acids. Germline V CDR1 and CDR2: KGHSH, LQKENI. CDR3 loop: CASSEDTDTQYF. Written as DNA, the CDR3 is TGTGCCAGCTCTGAGGACACAGATACGCAGTATTTT.

This sequence joins TRBV7-3 and TRBJ1-2, with TRBD1 matching over 8 bases. Trimming took 2 bases from V and 3 from J; bases not matched to a gene: 5. Germline CDR1 and CDR2: SGHTA and FQGTGA. There are 15 residues in the CDR3. The CDR3 coding sequence is TGTGCCAGCAGCTTAGGGACAGGAGGCGACTATGGCTACACCTTC. Protein: CASSLGTGGDYGYTF.

J is TRBJ1-1 and V is TRBV18, with 8 bases fitting TRBD1. The CDR3 has 14 amino acids. Germline V gene lookup returns CDR1 KGHSH and CDR2 LQKENI. The V segment lost 3 bases and the J segment 6 bases; nucleotides outside the gene matches: 6. The CDR3 DNA reads as TGTGCCAGCTCACCTACGACAGGGGTCGCTGAAGCTTTCTTT. Its protein product is CASSPTTGVAEAFF.

The chain is built from TRBV27 and TRBJ2-1, with 9 nucleotides matching TRBD1. V shed 7 bases, J shed 7 bases, and the junction held 11 bases outside the gene matches. Germline V gene lookup returns CDR1 MNHEY and CDR2 SMNVEV (reference sequence). The CDR3 consists of 15 residues. CDR3 sequence: CASIPLGQGSNEQFF. The CDR3 DNA reads TGTGCCAGCATCCCTCTAGGACAGGGGTCAAATGAGCAGTTCTTC.

This chain joins TRBV5-6 and TRBJ2-3; possible D gene TRBD1, 6 bases. The V and J ends lost 3 bases and 2 bases respectively, with 16 bases between them. The CDR3 totals 16 residues. Germline V CDR1 and CDR2: SGHDT, YYEEEE. The CDR3 sequence: CASSWGHLSTTDTQYF. Here the CDR3 DNA reads TGTGCCAGCAGCTGGGGACACTTATCTACCACAGATACGCAGTATTTT.

This chain uses TRBV2 with TRBJ2-2, with 7 nucleotides matching TRBD2. There are 16 residues in the CDR3. Trimming removed 1 base from V and 1 base from J; junction bases left unmatched: 3. Germline loops: CDR1 SNHLY, CDR2 FYNNEI. CDR3 protein: CASSEEASGNTGELFF. In DNA form, the CDR3 reads TGTGCCAGCAGTGAAGAGGCTAGCGGGAACACCGGGGAGCTGTTTTTT.

The V gene is TRBV18, the J gene TRBJ1-1; no firm D call. Trimming pared 6 bases from V and 4 bases from J, leaving 18 bases between. Germline V gene lookup returns CDR1 KGHSH and CDR2 LQKENI. This CDR3 region has 15 residues. CDR3 sequence: CASSTSSTEFTEAFF. The CDR3 coding sequence is TGTGCCAGCTCCACATCCTCGACGGAGTTCACTGAAGCTTTCTTT. The whole variable domain, remainder taken from reference TRBV18 and TRBJ1-1, is NAGVMQNPRHLVRRRGQEARLRCSPMKGHSHVYWYRQLPEEGLKFMVYLQKENIIDESGMPKERFSAEFPKEGPSILRIQQVVRGDSAAYFCASSTSSTEFTEAFFGQGTRLTVV.

J is TRBJ2-5 and V is TRBV5-8; the match to TRBD1 covers 7 bases. The germline V gene encodes CDR1 SGHTS and CDR2 YDEGEE. J gave up 1 base and V 4 bases, and 4 bases lay outside the gene matches. CDR3 length: 14 amino acids. For the CDR3, the DNA is TGTGCCAGCAGCGTTGGGACAGCCCAAGAGACCCAGTACTTC. This translates into CASSVGTAQETQYF.

The chain has TRBV30 and TRBJ2-5, with 7 nucleotides matching TRBD2. The V and J ends lost 0 bases and 4 bases, in that order; junction bases with no gene match: 8. The CDR3 consists of 15 residues. Looked up from germline, CDR1 is GTSNPN and CDR2 is SVGIG (reference sequence). The CDR3 is CAWSVFRGEGETQYF. CDR3 sequence (DNA): TGTGCCTGGAGTGTATTCCGGGGGGAGGGAGAGACCCAGTACTTC.

The V and J genes are TRBV5-1 and TRBJ2-7, with TRBD2 matching over 13 bases. CDR3 length: 15 amino acids. Germline V gene sequence: CDR1 SGHRS, CDR2 YFSETQ. Trimming cost V 3 bases and J 2 bases; bases outside gene matches: 2. The DNA of the CDR3 is TGCGCCAGCAGCTCTGGGACTAGCGGGACCTACGAGCAGTACTTC. Its translation is CASSSGTSGTYEQYF. Full variable domain (rest looked up from reference TRBV5-1 and TRBJ2-7): KAGVTQTPRYLIKTRGQQVTLSCSPISGHRSVSWYQQTPGQGLQFLFEYFSETQRNKGNFPGRFSGRQFSNSRSEMNVSTLELGDSALYLCASSSGTSGTYEQYFGPGTRLTVT.

This chain connects TRBV20-1 to TRBJ2-1; D remains ambiguous. CDR3 length: 11 residues. CDR1 and CDR2 (germline): DFQATT, SNEGSKA (reference sequence). Trimming left V 5 bases short and J 9 bases short, with 11 bases between. CDR3 loop: CSAYSLGEQFF. CDR3 bases: TGCAGTGCTTACAGTCTGGGTGAGCAGTTCTTC.

The chain joins TRBV19 to TRBJ1-5, with TRBD1 identical over 7 bases. V lost 3 bases to trimming and J lost 7 bases; unmatched junction nucleotides: 9. The CDR3 runs to 15 residues. Germline V gene lookup returns CDR1 LNHDA and CDR2 SQIVND (reference sequence). In DNA form, the CDR3 reads TGTGCCAGTAGTATCGGCACAGGGGTGGGACAGCCCCAGCATTTT. This translates into CASSIGTGVGQPQHF.

This clone was recorded once. The chain recombines TRBV6-6 with TRBJ2-5; 8 bases fit TRBD2. The CDR3 is 13 amino acids. V was pared by 6 bases and J by 4 bases, with 4 bases of the junction left unmatched. Germline V gene data show CDR1 as MNHNY and CDR2 as SVGAGI (reference sequence). The CDR3 bases are TGTGCCAGCAGGAGCGGGGGTGGAGAGACCCAGTACTTC. It is translated as CASRSGGGETQYF.

CDR3: CASSLPYQPQHF. The DNA of the CDR3 is TGTGCCAGCAGCTTACCCTATCAGCCCCAGCATTTT. The chain combines TRBV12-3 or TRBV12-4 with TRBJ1-5; no clear D gene. V was pared by 6 bases and J by 5 bases, with 8 bases between. The CDR3 runs 12 residues.

On this clone itself: This sample also contains other DNA sequences that code for the same CDR3. The chain carries TRBV9 and TRBJ1-6; D gene ambiguous. Per the germline V gene, CDR1 is SGDLS and CDR2 is YYNGEE. V was pared by 0 bases and J by 4 bases, with 8 bases between. This CDR3 is 15 amino acids long. CDR3 sequence reads: CASSVGQVYNSPLHF. Written as DNA, the CDR3 is TGTGCCAGCAGCGTAGGACAAGTTTATAATTCACCCCTCCACTTT.

The genes are TRBV19 and TRBJ1-5; 11 bases are shared with TRBD1. Germline V gene lookup returns CDR1 LNHDA and CDR2 SQIVND (reference sequence). The junction had 13 bases not matched to a gene; V was cut back by 5 bases and J by 7 bases. The CDR3 extends over 17 amino acids. DNA of the CDR3: TGTGCCAGTAGTGTCTACGTCTCCGGGACAGGGGGACAGCCCCAGCATTTT. Its protein is CASSVYVSGTGGQPQHF.

This chain uses TRBV6-2 or TRBV6-3 with TRBJ2-2, with 8 positions matching TRBD1. The CDR3 has 17 residues. CDR1 is MNHEY and CDR2 is SVGEGT in the germline V gene. V dropped 2 bases and J dropped 3; count of bases not matched to a gene: 8. The CDR3 nucleotides read TGTGCCAGCAGTTACCAGCCAGGGGGCGTGGACACCGGGGAGCTGTTTTTT. Translating gives CASSYQPGGVDTGELFF.

This chain connects TRBV4-3 to TRBJ1-3; TRBD1 might be the D (6 bases). V lost 0 bases, J lost 4 bases, and 13 bases lay in between. The CDR3 totals 16 residues. Germline assignment: CDR1 LGHNA and CDR2 YSLEER. The CDR3 bases are TGCGCCAGCAGCCAAGATGATAAAGGGGGAGGAAACACCATATATTTT. Its protein product is CASSQDDKGGGNTIYF.

This rearrangement joins TRBV4-1 to TRBJ2-2; 10 nucleotides align to TRBD2. CDR3 size: 16 residues. The germline CDR1 and CDR2 sequences are MGHRA and YSYEKL. The ends lost 4 bases at V and 5 bases at J; junction bases unmatched: 7. The CDR3 nucleotides are TGCGCCAGCAGCCGTCAAGCGGGAGGGCCGACCGGGGAGCTGTTTTTT. Protein: CASSRQAGGPTGELFF.

J is TRBJ2-1 and V is TRBV7-9; 16 bases line up with TRBD2. In germline, CDR1 is SEHNR, CDR2 FQNEAQ (reference sequence). The CDR3 is made up of 18 amino acids. With 1 base clipped from V and 5 bases from J, the junction kept 5 bases outside the gene matches. CDR3 protein: CASSLVVGTSGGDNEQFF. The CDR3, as DNA: TGTGCCAGCAGCTTAGTGGTTGGGACTAGCGGGGGGGACAATGAGCAGTTCTTC.

The V and J genes are TRBV16 and TRBJ1-2; 7 positions match TRBD1. The CDR3 is made up of 17 amino acids. CDR1 KGHSY and CDR2 FQNENV come from the germline V gene. V trimming: 0 bases; J trimming: 2 bases; junction bases outside the gene matches: 9. The CDR3 DNA is TGTGCCAGCAGCCAATCGCGATTGGGACAGATCAACTATGGCTACACCTTC. Translation gives CASSQSRLGQINYGYTF.

This chain joins TRBV7-3 and TRBJ2-7; D unclear. Trimming shortened V by 0 bases and J by 6 bases, and 15 bases separated the two germline ends. The V gene's germline CDR1 is SGHTA and CDR2 FQGTGA. This CDR3 is 15 amino acids long. The CDR3 loop is CASSLTPPPYREQYV. DNA for the CDR3: TGTGCCAGCAGCTTAACCCCCCCACCCTACCGCGAGCAGTACGTC.

The chain carries TRBV6-5 and TRBJ1-1; D not certain. CDR3 size: 14 residues. CDR1 MNHEY and CDR2 SVGAGI come from the germline V gene. V dropped 5 bases and J dropped 0 bases, with 10 bases sitting between them. The CDR3, as DNA: TGTGCCAGCAGTATTTCGCGCTTGAACACTGAAGCTTTCTTT. It is translated as CASSISRLNTEAFF.

The rearrangement joins TRBV27 to TRBJ1-4; 11 nucleotides match TRBD1. J was trimmed by 8 bases and V by 5 bases; bases with no gene match: 10. This CDR3 region has 16 residues. The germline V gene encodes CDR1 MNHEY and CDR2 SMNVEV (reference sequence). The CDR3 spells CASSIGQGAGGEKLFF. The CDR3 nucleotides are TGTGCCAGCAGTATCGGACAGGGGGCAGGAGGGGAAAAACTGTTTTTT.

The chain carries TRBV7-9 and TRBJ1-4; D perhaps matches TRBD1 (6 bases). With 1 base removed from V and 3 bases from J, the gap between germline ends came to 15 bases. The CDR3 loop spans 17 amino acids. Germline V gene sequence: CDR1 SEHNR, CDR2 FQNEAQ (reference sequence). Here the CDR3 reads CASSLGGGGSANEKLFF. The CDR3 DNA reads as TGTGCCAGCAGCTTAGGGGGAGGGGGATCGGCTAATGAAAAACTGTTTTTT.

The chain couples TRBV6-1 to TRBJ2-5; weak D call: TRBD1 (5 bases). Germline V CDR1 and CDR2: MNHNS, SASEGT. This CDR3 contains 14 residues. Trimming cost V 2 bases and J 8 bases, with 15 bases left between them. The chain's CDR3 is CASSERTSRGTQYF. The CDR3 DNA follows: TGTGCCAGCAGTGAAAGAACGAGTAGGGGTACCCAGTACTTC.

The CDR3 DNA reads as TGCAGCGTTGACTTCCGGGATATGCACTATGGCTACACCTTC. Translation: CSVDFRDMHYGYTF. This chain joins TRBV29-1 and TRBJ1-2; D is ambiguous. The CDR3 runs 14 residues. Per the germline V gene, CDR1 is SQVTM and CDR2 is ANQGSEA. Between the trimmed V and J ends, which lost 3 bases and 3 bases, there was a span of 14 bases.

This CDR3 is CAIRGTGGKDTQYF. In nucleotides, the CDR3 is TGTGCCATCAGGGGGACAGGGGGGAAGGATACGCAGTATTTT. The chain joins TRBV10-3 to TRBJ2-3; 11 bases agree with TRBD1. V was clipped by 6 bases and J by 6 bases; unmatched bases: 5. The germline V gene encodes CDR1 ENHRY and CDR2 SYGVKD. There are 14 residues in the CDR3.

The chain carries TRBV13 and TRBJ1-6; D not certain. This CDR3 spans 13 amino acids. Germline-derived CDR1 and CDR2 are PRHDT and FYEKMQ (reference sequence). Trimming stripped 2 bases from V and 14 bases from J, with 13 bases between. For the CDR3, the DNA is TGTGCCAGCAGCTTAAGCGACGACGATGCCCTCCACTTT. Its translation is CASSLSDDDALHF.

The CDR3 here is CASSYSRRARNQPQHF. In DNA form, the CDR3 reads TGTGCCAGCAGTTACTCCCGCAGGGCACGAAATCAGCCCCAGCATTTT. V is TRBV6-2 or TRBV6-3 and J is TRBJ1-5; D might be TRBD1 (5 bases). V was trimmed by 0 bases and J by 4 bases, leaving 13 bases between them. This CDR3 has 16 residues. Germline lookup yields CDR1 MNHEY and CDR2 SVGEGT.